The 32 T cell receptor beta chains below come from one sample, sequenced in a study of T cells in women clearing cervical HPV infection. Data came from immunoSEQ multiplex PCR; TCRdb stores just in-frame clones and leaves some out. This repertoire includes 35,000 to 45,000 clones. The sequencing sample was made of blood buffy coat. The source is a woman aged 18-70 years with a cervical HPV16 infection that either progressed to CIN3+ or cleared (not recorded which).

As to this clone: The sequence runs out 3 residues before the end of the CDR3; the remainder is reconstructed from the germline J gene. The chain combines TRBV7-2 with TRBJ1-2; tentative D call: TRBD1 (5 bases). Germline CDR1 and CDR2: SGHTA and FQGNSA. The CDR3 extends over 13 amino acids. CDR3 DNA (partial): TGTGCCAGCAGCTTAGCAGGGGCCAATGAC. Its translation: CASSLAGAND. In full, the CDR3 reads CASSLAGANDYTF.

CDR3 bases read: TGTGCCAGCCAATACAGCGGGGTCTCCTACGAG. This encodes CASQYSGVSYE. The CDR3, in full, reads CASQYSGVSYEQYF. The V and J genes are TRBV7-8 and TRBJ2-7; 7 bases match TRBD2. The missing CDR3 end, 3 residues past where the read stops, is filled in from the germline J gene. Germline CDR1 and CDR2: SGHVS and FQNEAQ. CDR3 length: 14 residues. With 8 bases clipped from V and 0 bases from J, the junction kept 7 bases outside the gene matches.

Note on this clone: The sequence runs out 3 residues before the end of the CDR3; the remainder is reconstructed from the germline J gene. V gene TRBV5-6 combines with J gene TRBJ1-5; D is uncertain. Germline-derived CDR1 and CDR2 are SGHDT and YYEEEE. With 3 bases removed from V and 9 bases from J, the gap between germline ends came to 16 bases. The CDR3 has 14 residues. CDR3 residues: CASSSVAQKGPQHF. CDR3 bases read: TGTGCCAGCAGCTCCGTAGCTCAAAAAGGGCCC. Drawing the rest from reference TRBV5-6 and TRBJ1-5, the complete variable domain is DAGVTQSPTHLIKTRGQQVTLRCSPKSGHDTVSWYQQALGQGPQFIFQYYEEEERQRGNFPDRFSGHQFPNYSSELNVNALLLGDSALYLCASSSVAQKGPQHFGDGTRLSIL.

Turning to this clone: The CDR3 goes on 3 residues after the read ends, and that part is filled in from the germline J gene. The rearrangement joins TRBV20-1 to TRBJ2-4; tentatively, D is TRBD2 (7 bases). V lost 0 bases to trimming and J lost 2 bases, with 11 bases between them. The CDR3 spans 15 residues. Germline V gives CDR1 DFQATT, CDR2 SNEGSKA (reference sequence). The CDR3 sequence is CSARDGGATKNIQYF. Incomplete CDR3 DNA: TGCAGTGCTAGAGATGGGGGGGCCACCAAAAACATT.

Comments on this clone: From the germline J gene comes the end of the CDR3, since the read stops 3 residues before it. This chain joins TRBV5-6 and TRBJ2-1, with 10 bases lining up with TRBD2. The CDR3 is 14 amino acids. V was pared by 5 bases and J by 4 bases, with 3 bases of the junction left unmatched. Germline V CDR1 and CDR2: SGHDT, YYEEEE. The CDR3 DNA, read in part, is TGTGCCAGCAGGCTACTAGCGGGGTACAATGAG. It codes for CASRLLAGYNE. The entire CDR3 is CASRLLAGYNEQFF.

Points on this clone: From the germline J gene comes the end of the CDR3, since the read stops 3 residues before it. The J gene is TRBJ1-4, the V gene TRBV30; 7 bases align to TRBD1. V shed 4 bases and J 1 base; nucleotides not matched to a gene: 6. The germline V gene encodes CDR1 GTSNPN and CDR2 SVGIG (reference sequence). The CDR3 has 15 residues. The CDR3 protein is CAWTGGTGTNEKLFF. CDR3 bases read: TGTGCCTGGACAGGGGGAACAGGAACTAATGAAAAA.

On this clone itself: The read is 3 residues too short to cover the CDR3 end, so that end is filled in from the germline J gene. This chain joins TRBV7-9 and TRBJ2-7, with D possibly being TRBD1 (5 bases). Trimming cost V 1 base and J 3 bases, with 13 bases left between them. CDR1 and CDR2 from the germline V gene are SEHNR and FQNEAQ (reference sequence). CDR3 size: 15 residues. The DNA read from the CDR3 is TGTGCCAGCAGCTTAGGGACAATACAATTCTACGAG. This gives the protein CASSLGTIQFYE. The full CDR3 sequence reads CASSLGTIQFYEQYF.

Concerning this clone itself: The read falls 3 residues short of the CDR3 end, and the missing part is taken from the germline J gene. This chain joins TRBV20-1 and TRBJ2-1; TRBD2 aligns across 8 bases. The CDR3 length is 14 residues. From germline, CDR1 is DFQATT and CDR2 SNEGSKA (reference sequence). Losses at the gene ends were 1 base for V and 5 bases for J; bases not matched to a gene: 4. The DNA read from the CDR3 is TGCAGTGCTAGAGGAGCGGGGGTTGACAATGAG. Translated, it gives CSARGAGVDNE. The whole CDR3 reads CSARGAGVDNEQFF.

With regard to this clone: The observed sequence ends 3 residues before the CDR3 terminus, with the missing tail filled in from the germline J gene. V and J are TRBV11-2 and TRBJ1-1; D is unresolved. The V gene's germline CDR1 is SGHAT and CDR2 FQNNGV. The CDR3 has 14 amino acids. V lost 1 base to trimming and J lost 7 bases, with 13 bases between them. CDR3 in amino acids: CASSLVRLSHEAFF. Incomplete CDR3 DNA: TGTGCCAGCAGCTTAGTCCGCCTATCCCATGAA. The whole variable domain, filled in from reference TRBV11-2 and TRBJ1-1, reads EAGVAQSPRYKIIEKRQSVAFWCNPISGHATLYWYQQILGQGPKLLIQFQNNGVVDDSQLPKDRFSAERLKGVDSTLKIQPAKLEDSAVYLCASSLVRLSHEAFFGQGTRLTVV.

For this clone: The read ends 3 residues shy of where the CDR3 ends; the end is completed using the germline J gene. The V gene is TRBV20-1, the J gene TRBJ2-5, with 8 bases matching TRBD2. Trimming at V came to 4 bases and at J to 7 bases, leaving 8 bases not matched to a gene. Germline V gene data show CDR1 as DFQATT and CDR2 as SNEGSKA (reference sequence). This CDR3 spans 13 amino acids. CDR3 bases read: TGCAGTGCTAACGGGGGGGACAAGATGACC. Its protein is CSANGGDKMT. The whole CDR3 sequence reads CSANGGDKMTQYF.

Concerning this clone: The read stops 3 residues short of the end of the CDR3; the missing end is completed from the germline J gene. The chain employs TRBV20-1 and TRBJ2-1; perhaps TRBD2 as D (6 bases). Germline V CDR1 and CDR2: DFQATT, SNEGSKA (reference sequence). This CDR3 spans 11 amino acids. Trimming took 6 bases from V and 6 from J, leaving 9 bases between them. The chain's CDR3 is CSALAGNEQFF. The sequenced part of the CDR3 DNA is TGCAGTGCACTAGCCGGCAATGAG.

Comment on this clone: The read ends 3 residues early relative to the CDR3; the germline J gene fills the gap. V usage is TRBV10-3 and J usage is TRBJ1-3; D is perhaps TRBD1 (5 bases). CDR3 length equals 14 residues. CDR1 ENHRY and CDR2 SYGVKD come from the germline V gene. Trimming stripped 6 bases from V and 2 bases from J, with 11 bases between. The chain's CDR3 is CAIRDTTPGNTIYF. The sequenced CDR3 bases are TGTGCCATCAGGGACACAACCCCTGGAAACACC.

For this clone: The read ends 3 residues before the CDR3 terminus; that terminus is restored from the germline J gene. The J gene is TRBJ2-5, the V gene TRBV5-4; the D gene is possibly TRBD1 (5 bases). The CDR3 sequence is 14 residues long. Trimming removed 0 bases at V and 2 bases at J, with 8 bases between. CDR1 and CDR2 from the germline V gene are SGHNT and YYREEE (reference sequence). The chain's CDR3 is CASSLADRQETQYF. CDR3 DNA (partial): TGTGCCAGCAGCTTGGCCGACAGACAAGAGACC.

Concerning this clone: From the germline J gene comes the end of the CDR3, since the read stops 3 residues before it. The J gene is TRBJ2-3, the V gene TRBV20-1; 8 bases are a match to TRBD1. This CDR3 region has 13 residues. Germline V gives CDR1 DFQATT, CDR2 SNEGSKA (reference sequence). The CDR3 sequence is CSATTGEAQPQYF. The DNA read from the CDR3 is TGCAGTGCAACGACAGGGGAAGCGCAGCCG.

Concerning this clone itself: The CDR3 is cut off 3 residues early in the read; its end comes from the germline J gene. The chain carries TRBV7-2 and TRBJ2-1; D remains unclear. Trimming stripped 3 bases from V and 6 bases from J, with 15 bases between. The germline CDR1 and CDR2 sequences are SGHTA and FQGNSA. This CDR3 spans 15 amino acids. The CDR3 DNA, read in part, is TGTGCCAGCAGCTTCGTGGCCGCGGTCCGCAATGAG. Translating gives CASSFVAAVRNE. The whole CDR3 is CASSFVAAVRNEQFF.

With regard to this clone: The CDR3 end falls 3 residues outside the read, so it is completed with the germline J gene. The chain recombines TRBV14 with TRBJ2-3; D unresolved. The CDR3 covers 13 residues. Germline V gives CDR1 SGHDN, CDR2 FVKESK. V shed 1 base and J shed 5 bases, with 7 bases lying between them. CDR3 bases read: TGTGCCAGCAGCCAAGGATTCGGAGATACG. Translated: CASSQGFGDT. The CDR3 reads in full as CASSQGFGDTQYF.

Worth noting for this clone: The CDR3 goes on 3 residues after the read ends, and that part is filled in from the germline J gene. The chain employs TRBV7-3 and TRBJ2-2; 7 bases line up with TRBD1. The CDR3 is made up of 12 amino acids. Germline V gives CDR1 SGHTA, CDR2 FQGTGA. After removal of 9 bases from V and 6 bases from J, the junction contained 4 bases not matched to a gene. CDR3 bases read: TGTGCCAGTAGTACAGGGGCCGGGGAG. It is translated as CASSTGAGE. The full CDR3 reads CASSTGAGELFF.

In regard to this clone: Coverage ceases 3 residues before the CDR3 finishes, and the germline J gene fills in the end. The V gene is TRBV7-3, the J gene TRBJ2-3, with a weak D call TRBD2 (5 bases). CDR3 size: 15 residues. V dropped 2 bases and J dropped 2 bases, with 11 bases sitting between them. Germline CDR1 SGHTA, CDR2 FQGTGA. The covered CDR3 bases are TGTGCCAGCAGCTTACTAGCCCTCTCCACAGATACG. Protein sequence: CASSLLALSTDT. The full CDR3 protein reads CASSLLALSTDTQYF.

The sequenced part of the CDR3 DNA is TGCAGTGCTAGAGATGCGGCGGGGTTAAATGAG. Protein product: CSARDAAGLNE. The whole CDR3 sequence is CSARDAAGLNEQFF. The rearrangement links TRBV20-1 to TRBJ2-1; TRBD2 might be the D (6 bases). From the germline J gene comes the end of the CDR3, since the read stops 3 residues before it. Germline V gene lookup returns CDR1 DFQATT and CDR2 SNEGSKA (reference sequence). Trimming left V 0 bases short and J 7 bases short, with 13 bases between. The CDR3 has 14 amino acids.

Turning to this clone: The read gets to within 3 residues of the CDR3 end, and the germline J gene fills in the rest. This sequence joins TRBV7-6 and TRBJ2-5; D perhaps matches TRBD2 (5 bases). The germline V and J ends were trimmed by 3 bases and 5 bases, with 10 bases remaining between them. The CDR3 loop spans 13 amino acids. Germline V gene lookup returns CDR1 SGHVS and CDR2 FNYEAQ. The CDR3 loop is CASSLGSGETQYF. The sequenced CDR3 bases are TGTGCCAGCAGCTTGGGGTCGGGGGAGACC.

Of note for this clone: The read stops 3 residues short of the end of the CDR3; the missing end is completed from the germline J gene. This chain connects TRBV5-6 to TRBJ2-7, with TRBD1 as a possible D gene (6 bases). Germline CDR1 is SGHDT and CDR2 is YYEEEE. The CDR3 consists of 14 residues. Trimming cost V 1 base and J 3 bases, with 11 bases left between them. Incomplete CDR3 DNA: TGTGCCAGCAGCTTGCAGGGGACCAGCTACGAG. Its protein product is CASSLQGTSYE. The whole CDR3 region reads CASSLQGTSYEQYF.

Comment on this clone: The read is 3 residues too short to cover the CDR3 end, so that end is filled in from the germline J gene. This chain uses TRBV6-1 with TRBJ1-2; no definite D call. Germline CDR1 reads MNHNS; CDR2 reads SASEGT. CDR3 length: 14 amino acids. CDR3 DNA, as far as it was read: TGTGCCAGCAGTGGTGGCGGTTCAGCTATCGGC. Residues: CASSGGGSAIG. The entire CDR3 is CASSGGGSAIGYTF.

With regard to this clone: The missing CDR3 end, 3 residues past where the read stops, is filled in from the germline J gene. The chain links TRBV7-9 to TRBJ2-7, with D perhaps TRBD2 (5 bases). The ends were cut back, 4 bases at V and 2 bases at J, with 9 bases in the middle. This CDR3 region has 13 residues. Looked up from germline, CDR1 is SEHNR and CDR2 is FQNEAQ (reference sequence). CDR3 protein: CASSSPGTYEQYF. The part of the CDR3 DNA that was read is TGTGCCAGCAGCTCTCCGGGGACCTACGAG.

A note on this clone: The read finishes 3 residues shy of the CDR3 end, and the germline J gene is used to complete it. J is TRBJ1-1 and V is TRBV6-1; 10 bases are a match to TRBD1. CDR1 MNHNS and CDR2 SASEGT come from the germline V gene. The length of the CDR3 is 13 residues. The sequenced CDR3 bases are TGTGCCAGCAGTGAAGTGCGGGGACAGGGG. Protein sequence: CASSEVRGQG. The full CDR3 protein reads CASSEVRGQGAFF.

On this clone itself: The read finishes 3 residues shy of the CDR3 end, and the germline J gene is used to complete it. The chain links TRBV6-1 to TRBJ1-5; tentatively, D is TRBD1 (6 bases). The CDR3 totals 15 residues. The germline gives CDR1 MNHNS, CDR2 SASEGT. Trimming removed 1 base at V and 4 bases at J, with 11 bases between. Incomplete CDR3 DNA: TGTGCCAGCAGTGAAGGACTACAGGGAAATCAGCCC. Translation: CASSEGLQGNQP. From start to end, the CDR3 is CASSEGLQGNQPQHF.

A remark on this clone: The CDR3 end falls 3 residues outside the read, so it is completed with the germline J gene. The J gene is TRBJ2-5, the V gene TRBV5-5; perhaps TRBD2 as D (6 bases). The germline CDR1 and CDR2 sequences are SGHKS and YYEKEE (reference sequence). The CDR3 has 14 amino acids. CDR3 amino acids: CASSFAWREGTQYF. The CDR3 bases that were read are TGTGCCAGCAGCTTCGCTTGGCGGGAAGGAACC.

A word on this clone: The read falls 3 residues short of the CDR3 end, and the missing part is taken from the germline J gene. The gene calls are TRBV7-3 and TRBJ2-1; D may be TRBD1 (5 bases). The germline V gene has CDR1 SGHTA and CDR2 FQGTGA. V lost 1 base and J 8 bases, leaving 12 bases between the germline ends. The CDR3 has 14 amino acids. CDR3: CASSLNSREDEQFF. The CDR3 DNA, read in part, is TGTGCCAGCAGCTTAAACTCCAGGGAAGATGAG.

About this clone: The read finishes 3 residues shy of the CDR3 end, and the germline J gene is used to complete it. The J gene is TRBJ2-7, the V gene TRBV7-9; D remains unclear. The V and J ends lost 5 bases and 3 bases respectively, with 5 bases between them. The CDR3 sequence is 11 residues long. Germline values: CDR1 SEHNR, CDR2 FQNEAQ (reference sequence). CDR3: CASSPNYEQYF. The CDR3 DNA, read in part, is TGTGCCAGCAGCCCCAACTACGAG.

Regarding this clone: The read ends 3 residues before the CDR3 terminus; that terminus is restored from the germline J gene. The chain uses TRBV6-2 or TRBV6-3 and TRBJ2-2; possible D gene TRBD1, 6 bases. The CDR3 spans 16 residues. The ends were cut back, 6 bases at V and 3 bases at J, with 17 bases in the middle. Germline CDR1 and CDR2: MNHEY and SVGEGT. CDR3 bases read: TGTGCCAGCAGGATGACAGGATCTCGGGACACCGGGGAG. Protein: CASRMTGSRDTGE. The full CDR3 is CASRMTGSRDTGELFF.

A note on this clone: Coverage ceases 3 residues before the CDR3 finishes, and the germline J gene fills in the end. The chain combines TRBV20-1 with TRBJ1-3; D not certain. The CDR3 totals 14 residues. The V end lost 4 bases, the J end lost 2 bases, and 12 bases lay between the germline ends. Germline CDR1 and CDR2: DFQATT and SNEGSKA (reference sequence). The sequenced CDR3 bases are TGCAGTGCTATCACACCGTTTCCTGGAAACACC. It is translated as CSAITPFPGNT. The whole CDR3 sequence reads CSAITPFPGNTIYF.

The sequenced CDR3 bases are TGTGCCAGCAGTTATTCACTAACTGGGGAG. This gives the protein CASSYSLTGE. The whole CDR3 reads CASSYSLTGELFF. This chain uses TRBV6-2 or TRBV6-3 with TRBJ2-2, with no clear D. The read terminates 3 residues before the CDR3 end, so the remaining end is supplied by the germline J gene. The CDR3 has 13 amino acids. Trimming shortened V by 3 bases and J by 8 bases, and 10 bases separated the two germline ends. From germline, CDR1 is MNHEY and CDR2 SVGEGT.

Regarding this clone: Read coverage stops 3 residues before the CDR3 terminus; the germline J gene supplies the remainder. This rearrangement joins TRBV5-6 to TRBJ2-1; the match to TRBD2 covers 7 bases. The V segment lost 1 base and the J segment 7 bases; nucleotides outside the gene matches: 8. Germline-derived CDR1 and CDR2 are SGHDT and YYEEEE. The CDR3 loop spans 15 amino acids. CDR3 DNA (partial): TGTGCCAGCAGCTTGAACTCGGCGGGAGATAATGAG. Translated, it gives CASSLNSAGDNE. The CDR3 reads in full as CASSLNSAGDNEQFF.